Listed below are T cell receptor beta chains from one sample, sequenced in a study of T cell responses to AZD1222 COVID-19 vaccine. Sequencing was performed with immunoSEQ multiplex PCR; in TCRdb, only in-frame clones are kept and a portion is missing. The table includes about 130,000 clones, roughly 91% detected once. Source: peripheral blood, taken 28 days after the second AZD1222 dose. All receptors come from an adult who received the AZD1222 COVID-19 vaccine. Each CDR3 is given with its conserved first and last residue. The D gene is left open where the match is weak. Some rows have no size entry. The others give once, few or many, or a class for an expanded clone.

d_call: .
v_call: TRBV28
j_call: TRBJ1-4
clone_size: .
cdr3_aa: CASKKRGSEKLFF
cdr3_nt: TGTGCCAGCAAAAAAAGGGGTAGCGAAAAACTGTTTTTT

d_call: .
v_call: TRBV28
j_call: TRBJ2-1
clone_size: .
cdr3_aa: CASGNSYNEQFF
cdr3_nt: TGTGCCAGCGGGAACTCCTACAATGAGCAGTTCTTC

d_call: .
v_call: TRBV4-1
j_call: TRBJ2-7
clone_size: .
cdr3_aa: CASSQDQPGPYEQYF
cdr3_nt: TGCGCCAGCAGCCAAGATCAGCCAGGGCCCTACGAGCAGTACTTC

d_call: .
v_call: TRBV12-3/TRBV12-4
j_call: TRBJ2-5
clone_size: .
cdr3_aa: CASSLMTEETQYF
cdr3_nt: TGTGCCAGCAGTTTAATGACAGAAGAGACCCAGTACTTC

d_call: .
v_call: TRBV5-5
j_call: TRBJ1-2
clone_size: .
cdr3_aa: CASNYLRGYTF
cdr3_nt: TGTGCCAGCAACTACCTTAGGGGCTACACCTTC

d_call: TRBD2
v_call: TRBV29-1
j_call: TRBJ2-1
clone_size: .
cdr3_aa: CSVRTGGRDEQFF
cdr3_nt: TGCAGCGTTCGGACGGGAGGCCGGGATGAGCAGTTCTTC

d_call: .
v_call: TRBV3-1/TRBV3-2
j_call: TRBJ1-5
clone_size: .
cdr3_aa: CASSRLFSNQPQHF
cdr3_nt: TGTGCCAGCAGTAGACTCTTCTCAAATCAGCCCCAGCATTTT

d_call: .
v_call: TRBV4-2
j_call: TRBJ2-7
clone_size: .
cdr3_aa: CASSHHPSSLASYEQYF
cdr3_nt: TGTGCCAGCAGCCACCACCCGTCTAGCTTAGCCTCCTACGAGCAGTACTTC

d_call: .
v_call: TRBV27
j_call: TRBJ2-7
clone_size: few
cdr3_aa: CASSLSGLGGYEQYF
cdr3_nt: TGTGCCAGCAGTTTATCGGGCCTCGGGGGATACGAGCAGTACTTC

d_call: .
v_call: TRBV19
j_call: TRBJ2-7
clone_size: .
cdr3_aa: CASSAFSVSSYEQYF
cdr3_nt: TGTGCCAGTAGTGCCTTTAGCGTCAGCTCCTACGAGCAGTACTTC

d_call: TRBD1
v_call: TRBV9
j_call: TRBJ2-1
clone_size: once
cdr3_aa: CASSETTGLEQFF
cdr3_nt: TGTGCCAGCAGCGAGACGACAGGGCTTGAGCAGTTCTTC

d_call: TRBD1
v_call: TRBV10-3
j_call: TRBJ2-7
clone_size: .
cdr3_aa: CAIREPGQGYEQYF
cdr3_nt: TGTGCCATCAGGGAACCGGGACAGGGCTACGAGCAGTACTTC

d_call: .
v_call: TRBV7-9
j_call: TRBJ1-2
clone_size: .
cdr3_aa: CASSHNERNYGYTF
cdr3_nt: TGTGCCAGCAGCCATAACGAGAGGAACTATGGCTACACCTTC

d_call: .
v_call: TRBV28
j_call: TRBJ2-7
clone_size: .
cdr3_aa: CASSRGMSYEQYF
cdr3_nt: TGTGCCAGCAGCCGCGGAATGTCCTACGAGCAGTACTTC

d_call: .
v_call: TRBV6-5
j_call: TRBJ2-7
clone_size: .
cdr3_aa: CASSQRWDEQYF
cdr3_nt: TGTGCCAGCAGCCAAAGGTGGGACGAGCAGTACTTC

d_call: TRBD1
v_call: TRBV30
j_call: TRBJ2-1
clone_size: .
cdr3_aa: CAWTPGQKYNEQFF
cdr3_nt: TGTGCCTGGACCCCGGGACAGAAGTACAATGAGCAGTTCTTC

d_call: .
v_call: TRBV4-1
j_call: TRBJ1-1
clone_size: few
cdr3_aa: CASSLRQNTEAFF
cdr3_nt: TGCGCCAGCAGCCTCCGACAGAACACTGAAGCTTTCTTT

d_call: TRBD1
v_call: TRBV7-8
j_call: TRBJ2-7
clone_size: .
cdr3_aa: CASSVMGQKNSWVVYEQYF
cdr3_nt: TGTGCCAGCAGCGTGATGGGACAGAAAAATTCCTGGGTTGTCTACGAGCAGTACTTC

d_call: .
v_call: TRBV13
j_call: TRBJ2-7
clone_size: .
cdr3_aa: CASRYAQGLFSYEQYF
cdr3_nt: TGTGCCAGCAGATACGCCCAGGGACTCTTCTCCTACGAGCAGTACTTC

d_call: .
v_call: TRBV28
j_call: TRBJ1-3
clone_size: once
cdr3_aa: CASSLSAGTIYF
cdr3_nt: TGTGCCAGCAGTTTATCCGCAGGCACCATATATTTT

d_call: TRBD2
v_call: TRBV5-4
j_call: TRBJ2-1
clone_size: .
cdr3_aa: CASSPGTSLRGGEFF
cdr3_nt: TGTGCCAGCAGCCCCGGGACTAGCCTAAGGGGGGGGGAGTTCTTC